This entry describes one T cell receptor (beta chain). What it recognizes is unknown. The entry originates in a study of shared clonotypes between healthy human individuals. Splitting the CD4+ cells yielded a CD45RA+ naive subset and a CD45RA-negative memory subset. TCRdb keeps only in-frame clones here, not all; method: immunoSEQ multiplex PCR. The table has some 2,100,000 clones, more than 90% seen once. CDR1 is MNHNS and CDR2 is SASEGT in the germline V gene. This CDR3 has 15 residues. V trimming: 6 bases; J trimming: 3 bases; junction bases outside the gene matches: 11. Regarding the study as a whole: Investigators collected only blood, and repertoires in tissues likely differ. Sequencing depth was expected to influence donor clonotype sharing.

Sequencing was done on a sample of naive CD4+ T cells sorted from blood. Subset meaning: CD45RA+ positively selected. The TCR comes from a man aged 18-30 years in good health. The chain uses TRBV6-1 and TRBJ2-7; 7 bases fit TRBD1. The CDR3 reads CASSPGQPLGYEQYF. The CDR3 DNA is TGTGCCAGCAGCCCGGGACAGCCGCTAGGCTACGAGCAGTACTTC.